Each of the 10 T cell receptor beta chains below was sequenced from the same sample in a study of T cell repertoires in ileal Crohn's disease. Clones were sequenced by immunoSEQ multiplex PCR, and TCRdb holds only the in-frame ones, with some missing. The profile shows roughly 8,000 clones, approximately 85% of them singletons. As for time point: inflamed ileum from the surgical specimen. The sequenced sample was ileal tissue. These receptors were taken from an adult with Crohn's disease.

The chain uses TRBV18 and TRBJ2-7; D is possibly TRBD1 or TRBD2 (5 bases each). Germline CDR1 KGHSH, CDR2 LQKENI. This CDR3 is built from 15 residues. V was trimmed by 3 bases and J by 5 bases, leaving 17 bases between them. The CDR3 DNA sequence: TGTGCCAGCTCACCTCCCCGGGGACCGGGCCACGAGCAGTACTTC. Translating it yields CASSPPRGPGHEQYF.

CDR3 loop: CASGAIGATSSYEQYF. In nucleotides, the CDR3 is TGTGCCAGTGGGGCCATCGGGGCCACTAGCTCCTACGAGCAGTACTTC. The J gene is TRBJ2-7, the V gene TRBV19; D is tentatively TRBD1 or TRBD2 (5 bases each). From germline, CDR1 is LNHDA and CDR2 SQIVND (reference sequence). Trimming took off 8 bases at V and 0 bases at J, with 20 bases between the two ends. The CDR3 is 16 residues long.

The rearrangement links TRBV28 to TRBJ1-5; 8 bases align to TRBD1. This CDR3 has 16 residues. Germline V gene lookup returns CDR1 MDHEN and CDR2 SYDVKM. With 6 bases clipped from V and 2 bases from J, the junction kept 9 bases outside the gene matches. The CDR3 region is CASRPLDRGGNQPQHF. The CDR3 region has the DNA TGTGCCAGCAGACCTCTCGACAGGGGCGGCAATCAGCCCCAGCATTTT.

This chain joins TRBV9 and TRBJ2-1, with 11 bases aligning to TRBD1. The CDR3 has 16 residues. The ends lost 7 bases at V and 7 bases at J; junction bases unmatched: 13. CDR1 is SGDLS and CDR2 is YYNGEE in the germline V gene. CDR3 coding DNA: TGTGCCAGCTCCAGGACAGGGGGCTTCTCAGGGAATGAGCAGTTCTTC. This translates into CASSRTGGFSGNEQFF.

This clone was counted a few times. The CDR3 DNA is TGTGCCAGCAGACTTCTCCCTGGCGGGAGGGCCAGGTCGGCCGAGCAGTACTTC. Encoded protein: CASRLLPGGRARSAEQYF. The chain has TRBV28 and TRBJ2-7, with TRBD2 matching 9 bases. Germline V gene data show CDR1 as MDHEN and CDR2 as SYDVKM. The CDR3 covers 18 residues. With V trimmed by 6 bases and J by 6 bases, 21 bases remained unmatched.

This chain uses TRBV5-1 with TRBJ1-2; no firm D call. The CDR3 covers 15 residues. V dropped 0 bases and J dropped 5 bases, with 14 bases sitting between them. Germline CDR1 reads SGHRS; CDR2 reads YFSETQ. The CDR3 DNA follows: TGCGCCAGCAGCTTGGGCAGACGGGATGGGTATGGCTACACCTTC. Translation: CASSLGRRDGYGYTF.

The V call is TRBV6-1, the J call TRBJ2-5; D remains unclear. Trimming took 6 bases from V and 7 from J, leaving 12 bases between them. The CDR3 has 12 amino acids. Germline V CDR1 and CDR2: MNHNS, SASEGT. The CDR3 DNA follows: TGTGCCAGCAGAGGACGGCGGTTGACCCAGTACTTC. This gives the protein CASRGRRLTQYF.

The chain has TRBV19 and TRBJ1-5; tentative D call: TRBD1 (6 bases). The CDR3 length is 11 residues. Trimming removed 11 bases from V and 4 bases from J, with 9 bases in between. Germline lookup yields CDR1 LNHDA and CDR2 SQIVND (reference sequence). Here the CDR3 DNA reads TGTGCCTCACAGGGTAATCAGCCCCAGCATTTT. Its protein product is CASQGNQPQHF.

The rearrangement links TRBV7-9 to TRBJ2-1; 13 bases agree with TRBD2. Germline V gives CDR1 SEHNR, CDR2 FQNEAQ (reference sequence). The CDR3 runs 19 residues. J gave up 6 bases and V 0 bases, and 11 bases lay outside the gene matches. The CDR3 region has the DNA TGTGCCAGCAGCTTAGCGGTTACTAGCGGGAGGGCTTCAGGCAATGAGCAGTTCTTC. This gives the protein CASSLAVTSGRASGNEQFF.

This rearrangement joins TRBV10-3 to TRBJ1-2; TRBD1 agrees at 8 bases. The V gene's germline CDR1 is ENHRY and CDR2 SYGVKD. V lost 7 bases to trimming and J lost 6 bases; unmatched junction nucleotides: 4. CDR3 length: 12 amino acids. The chain's CDR3 is CAINRDRNGYTF. CDR3 in DNA: TGTGCCATCAATCGGGACAGGAATGGCTACACCTTC.